The 8 T cell receptor beta chains in this list originate from one sample, sequenced in a study of cytomegalovirus exposure and HLA in healthy donors. Researchers ran the PCR with 60 Vbeta and 13 Jbeta primers. Sequencing was performed with immunoSEQ multiplex PCR; in TCRdb, only in-frame clones are kept and a portion is missing. The repertoire has under 200,000 clones, around 80% of them found once; the top ten carry roughly 6%. The sequenced material came from PBMCs. These TCRs come from a middle-aged man in good health and CMV-seropositive.

The V call is TRBV27, the J call TRBJ1-3; D remains ambiguous. The germline V gene has CDR1 MNHEY and CDR2 SMNVEV (reference sequence). This CDR3 region has 13 residues. Trimming left V 4 bases short and J 3 bases short, with 7 bases between. The CDR3 spells CASSYLYGNTIYF. The CDR3 bases are TGTGCCAGCAGTTACCTATATGGAAACACCATATATTTT.

This clone was seen a handful of times. The chain employs TRBV9 and TRBJ2-7, with 10 bases fitting TRBD1. J lost 4 bases, V lost 1 base, and 8 bases had no gene match. The CDR3 runs 16 residues. The germline V gene encodes CDR1 SGDLS and CDR2 YYNGEE. The CDR3 nucleotides are TGTGCCAGCAGCGTAACCGGGACAGGGGCCCGTTACGAGCAGTACTTC. As protein: CASSVTGTGARYEQYF.

The V gene is TRBV7-2, the J gene TRBJ2-7, with 7 positions matching TRBD1. Germline assignment: CDR1 SGHTA and CDR2 FQGNSA. The V gene end was trimmed by 5 bases and the J gene end by 1 base; junction bases not matched to a gene: 8. The CDR3 runs to 15 residues. CDR3 protein: CASSRTGANSYEQYF. The CDR3 DNA is TGTGCCAGCAGCCGCACAGGGGCAAATTCCTACGAGCAGTACTTC.

The J gene is TRBJ2-1, the V gene TRBV7-2; tentative D call: TRBD1 (6 bases). Germline-derived CDR1 and CDR2 are SGHTA and FQGNSA. V was clipped by 0 bases and J by 4 bases, with 7 bases between them. This CDR3 region has 14 residues. CDR3 region: CASSLAGAYNEQFF. The CDR3 nucleotides are TGTGCCAGCAGCTTAGCGGGGGCATACAATGAGCAGTTCTTC.

The chain joins TRBV2 to TRBJ2-4; TRBD1 agrees at 7 bases. The V gene's germline CDR1 is SNHLY and CDR2 FYNNEI. This CDR3 is 15 amino acids long. Trimming removed 9 bases from V and 6 bases from J; junction bases left unmatched: 14. CDR3 in DNA: TGTGCCAGGAGAAGGACAGGTGAATCAGGAAACATTCAGTACTTC. Translation: CARRRTGESGNIQYF.

V and J are TRBV13 and TRBJ2-7; D possibly corresponds to TRBD2 (6 bases). The CDR3 contains 13 residues. Between the trimmed V and J ends, which lost 1 base and 5 bases, there was a span of 9 bases. Germline CDR1 PRHDT, CDR2 FYEKMQ (reference sequence). Here the CDR3 reads CASSLVRGNEQYF. The CDR3 DNA sequence: TGTGCCAGCAGCTTAGTACGGGGGAACGAGCAGTACTTC. Full variable domain (outside the CDR3, taken from reference TRBV13 and TRBJ2-7): AAGVIQSPRHLIKEKRETATLKCYPIPRHDTVYWYQQGPGQDPQFLISFYEKMQSDKGSIPDRFSAQQFSDYHSELNMSSLELGDSALYFCASSLVRGNEQYFGPGTRLTVT.

The chain is built from TRBV5-6 and TRBJ2-5; 13 nucleotides match TRBD2. CDR1 SGHDT and CDR2 YYEEEE come from the germline V gene. The CDR3 totals 17 residues. V gave up 4 bases and J gave up 7 bases; unmatched junction bases: 13. CDR3 residues: CASSVRLAGGGARTQYF. CDR3 nucleotide sequence: TGTGCCAGCAGCGTGCGACTAGCGGGGGGAGGGGCGAGGACCCAGTACTTC.

A few counts support this clone. The V and J genes are TRBV9 and TRBJ2-7; a possible D gene is TRBD2 (5 bases). Trimming cost V 7 bases and J 0 bases, with 5 bases left between them. This CDR3 spans 11 amino acids. Germline V lookup: CDR1 SGDLS, CDR2 YYNGEE. The CDR3 region is CASGSSYEQYF. CDR3 bases: TGTGCCAGCGGGAGCTCCTACGAGCAGTACTTC.